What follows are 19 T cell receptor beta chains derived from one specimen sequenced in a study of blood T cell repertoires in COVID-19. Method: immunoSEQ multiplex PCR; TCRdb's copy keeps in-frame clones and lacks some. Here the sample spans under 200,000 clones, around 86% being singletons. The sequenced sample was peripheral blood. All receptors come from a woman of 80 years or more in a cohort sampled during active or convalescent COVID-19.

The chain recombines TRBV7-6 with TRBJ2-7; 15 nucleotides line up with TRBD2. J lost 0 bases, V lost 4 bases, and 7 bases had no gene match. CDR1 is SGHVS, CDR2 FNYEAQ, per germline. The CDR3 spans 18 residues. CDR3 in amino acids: CASSSGLAGGLSSYEQYF. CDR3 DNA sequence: TGTGCCAGCAGCTCGGGACTAGCGGGGGGTCTCAGCTCCTACGAGCAGTACTTC.

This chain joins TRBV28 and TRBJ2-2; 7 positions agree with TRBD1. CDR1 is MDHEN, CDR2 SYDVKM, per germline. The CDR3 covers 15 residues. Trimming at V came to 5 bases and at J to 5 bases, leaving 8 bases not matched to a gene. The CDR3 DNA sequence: TGTGCCAGCAGTCAGAGAGACAGGGTGACCGGGGAGCTGTTTTTT. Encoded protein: CASSQRDRVTGELFF.

CDR3 region: CATSDLHFTQYF. The CDR3 DNA reads as TGTGCCACCAGTGATTTGCATTTTACGCAGTATTTT. The V and J genes are TRBV24-1 and TRBJ2-3; D is unresolved. This CDR3 region has 12 residues. CDR1 is KGHDR, CDR2 SFDVKD, per germline. With 0 bases removed from V and 8 bases from J, the gap between germline ends came to 5 bases.

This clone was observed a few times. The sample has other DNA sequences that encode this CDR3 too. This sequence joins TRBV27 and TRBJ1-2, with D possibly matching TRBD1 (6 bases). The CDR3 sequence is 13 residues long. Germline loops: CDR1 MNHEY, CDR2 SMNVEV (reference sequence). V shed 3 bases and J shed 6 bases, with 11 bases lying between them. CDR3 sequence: CASSLTTGDGYTF. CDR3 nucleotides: TGTGCCAGCAGTTTGACGACAGGAGATGGCTACACCTTC.

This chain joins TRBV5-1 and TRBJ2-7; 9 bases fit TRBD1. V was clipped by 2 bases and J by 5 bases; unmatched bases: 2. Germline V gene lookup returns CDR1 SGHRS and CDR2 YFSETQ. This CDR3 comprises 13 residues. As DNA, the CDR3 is TGCGCCAGCAGCTTAAGGACAGGGGACGAGCAGTACTTC. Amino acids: CASSLRTGDEQYF. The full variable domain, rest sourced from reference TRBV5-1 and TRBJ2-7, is KAGVTQTPRYLIKTRGQQVTLSCSPISGHRSVSWYQQTPGQGLQFLFEYFSETQRNKGNFPGRFSGRQFSNSRSEMNVSTLELGDSALYLCASSLRTGDEQYFGPGTRLTVT.

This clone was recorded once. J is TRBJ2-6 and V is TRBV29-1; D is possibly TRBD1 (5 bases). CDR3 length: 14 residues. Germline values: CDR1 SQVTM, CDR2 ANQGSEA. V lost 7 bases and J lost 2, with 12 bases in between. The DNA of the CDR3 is TGCAGCGCATTTACAGGTGCTGGGGCCAACGTCCTGACTTTC. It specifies CSAFTGAGANVLTF.

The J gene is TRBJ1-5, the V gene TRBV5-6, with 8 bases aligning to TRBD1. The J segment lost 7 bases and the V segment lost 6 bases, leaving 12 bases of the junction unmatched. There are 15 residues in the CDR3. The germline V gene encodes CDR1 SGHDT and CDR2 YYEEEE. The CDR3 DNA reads TGTGCCAGCACAAACCAGGGGGCGGTAGGGCAGCCCCAGCATTTT. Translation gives CASTNQGAVGQPQHF.

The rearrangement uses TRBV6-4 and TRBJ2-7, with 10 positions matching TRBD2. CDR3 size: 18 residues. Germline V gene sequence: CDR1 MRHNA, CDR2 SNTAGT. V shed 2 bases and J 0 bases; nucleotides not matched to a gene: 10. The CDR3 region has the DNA TGTGCCAGCAGTGACCCTACTAGTACTAGCGGGATCTCCTACGAGCAGTACGTC. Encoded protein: CASSDPTSTSGISYEQYV.

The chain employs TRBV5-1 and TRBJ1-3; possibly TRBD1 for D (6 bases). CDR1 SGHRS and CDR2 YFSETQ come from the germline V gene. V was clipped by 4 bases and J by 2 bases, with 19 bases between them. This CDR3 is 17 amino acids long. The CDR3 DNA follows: TGCGCCAGCAGCATGCACAGGGTAACCCAACCTGGAAACACCATATATTTT. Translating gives CASSMHRVTQPGNTIYF.

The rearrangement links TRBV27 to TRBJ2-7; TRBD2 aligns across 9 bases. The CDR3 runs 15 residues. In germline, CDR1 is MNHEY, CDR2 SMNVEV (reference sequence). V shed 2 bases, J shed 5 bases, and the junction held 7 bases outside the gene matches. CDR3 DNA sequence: TGTGCCAGCAGTTTAGTCGGCGGGGGGGCCCACGAGCAGTACTTC. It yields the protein CASSLVGGGAHEQYF.

The CDR3 spells CASSSGPHSGANVLTF. DNA for the CDR3: TGCGCCAGCAGTTCAGGCCCCCACTCTGGGGCCAACGTCCTGACTTTC. The chain combines TRBV5-1 with TRBJ2-6; D call uncertain. The V and J ends lost 5 bases and 0 bases respectively, with 12 bases between them. The length of the CDR3 is 16 residues. Per the germline V gene, CDR1 is SGHRS and CDR2 is YFSETQ.

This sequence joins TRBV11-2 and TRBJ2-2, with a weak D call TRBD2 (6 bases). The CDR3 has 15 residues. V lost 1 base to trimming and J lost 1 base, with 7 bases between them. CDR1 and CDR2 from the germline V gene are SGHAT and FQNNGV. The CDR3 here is CASSLGGKNTGELFF. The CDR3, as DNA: TGTGCCAGCAGCTTAGGCGGGAAGAACACCGGGGAGCTGTTTTTT.

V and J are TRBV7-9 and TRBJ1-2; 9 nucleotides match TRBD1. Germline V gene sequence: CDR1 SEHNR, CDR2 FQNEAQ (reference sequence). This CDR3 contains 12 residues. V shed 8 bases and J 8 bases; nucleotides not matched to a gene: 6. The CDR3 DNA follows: TGTGCCAGCTCAGGACAGGGGTGGGGCTACACCTTC. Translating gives CASSGQGWGYTF.

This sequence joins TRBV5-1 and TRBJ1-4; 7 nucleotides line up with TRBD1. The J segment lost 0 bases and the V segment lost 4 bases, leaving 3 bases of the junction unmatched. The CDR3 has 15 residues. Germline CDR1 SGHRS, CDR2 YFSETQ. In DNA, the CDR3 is TGCGCCAGCAGCGAAAGGGGGCCAACTAATGAAAAACTGTTTTTT. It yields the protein CASSERGPTNEKLFF.

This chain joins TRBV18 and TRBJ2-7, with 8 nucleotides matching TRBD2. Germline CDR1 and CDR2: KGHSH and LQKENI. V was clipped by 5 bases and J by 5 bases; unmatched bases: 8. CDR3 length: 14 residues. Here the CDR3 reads CASSTGGSGNEQYV. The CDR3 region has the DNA TGTGCCAGCTCAACGGGAGGGAGTGGCAACGAGCAGTACGTC.

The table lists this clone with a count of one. The CDR3 spells CASSPAASYEQYF. The CDR3 DNA reads as TGTGCCAGCAGCCCCGCGGCATCCTACGAGCAGTACTTC. The rearrangement uses TRBV28 and TRBJ2-7; D call uncertain. The CDR3 is 13 amino acids. Germline V gene lookup returns CDR1 MDHEN and CDR2 SYDVKM. Trimming left V 6 bases short and J 1 base short, with 10 bases between.

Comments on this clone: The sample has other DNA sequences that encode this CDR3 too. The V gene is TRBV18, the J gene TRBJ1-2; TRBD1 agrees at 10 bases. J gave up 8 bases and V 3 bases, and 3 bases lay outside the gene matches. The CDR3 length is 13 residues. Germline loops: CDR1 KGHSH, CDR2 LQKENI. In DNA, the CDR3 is TGTGCCAGCTCACCCGGGACAGGGGAAGGCTACACCTTC. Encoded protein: CASSPGTGEGYTF.

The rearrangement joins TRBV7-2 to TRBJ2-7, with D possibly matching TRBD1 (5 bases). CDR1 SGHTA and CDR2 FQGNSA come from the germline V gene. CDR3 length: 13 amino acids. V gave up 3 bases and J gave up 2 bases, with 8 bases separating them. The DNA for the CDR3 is TGTGCCAGCAGCTTGGGGCCTCCCTACGAGCAGTACTTC. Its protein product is CASSLGPPYEQYF.

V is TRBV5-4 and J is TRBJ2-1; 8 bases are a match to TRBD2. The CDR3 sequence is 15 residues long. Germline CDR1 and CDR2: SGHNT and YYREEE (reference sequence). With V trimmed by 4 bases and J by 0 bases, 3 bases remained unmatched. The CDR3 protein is CASSDLAGSYNEQFF. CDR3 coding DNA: TGTGCCAGCAGCGACCTAGCGGGCTCCTACAATGAGCAGTTCTTC. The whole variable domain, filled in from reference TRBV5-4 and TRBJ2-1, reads ETGVTQSPTHLIKTRGQQVTLRCSSQSGHNTVSWYQQALGQGPQFIFQYYREEENGRGNFPPRFSGLQFPNYSSELNVNALELDDSALYLCASSDLAGSYNEQFFGPGTRLTVL.